The source of this T cell receptor beta chain is a study of blood T cell repertoires in COVID-19. Overall study context: The cDNA or gDNA used as material had been derived from T cells, B-cell-depleted T cells, or PBMCs.

Germline-derived CDR1 and CDR2 are MNHEY and SVGAGI. Trimming cost V 0 bases and J 1 base, with 6 bases left between them. The CDR3 consists of 14 residues. This clone was recorded only once. This table comes from immunoSEQ multiplex PCR, and its TCRdb copy is limited to in-frame clones, with some not included. There are roughly 83,000 clones in the sample; approximately 86% occur only once, and 7.5% to 9.5% lies in the top ten. The rearrangement links TRBV6-5 to TRBJ1-2; D gene unclear. The receptor was derived from a man older than 75 with active or convalescent COVID-19. Sequenced material: peripheral blood. The CDR3 region has the DNA TGTGCCAGCAGTTACTCAAAACTTAACTATGGCTACACCTTC. Protein product: CASSYSKLNYGYTF.